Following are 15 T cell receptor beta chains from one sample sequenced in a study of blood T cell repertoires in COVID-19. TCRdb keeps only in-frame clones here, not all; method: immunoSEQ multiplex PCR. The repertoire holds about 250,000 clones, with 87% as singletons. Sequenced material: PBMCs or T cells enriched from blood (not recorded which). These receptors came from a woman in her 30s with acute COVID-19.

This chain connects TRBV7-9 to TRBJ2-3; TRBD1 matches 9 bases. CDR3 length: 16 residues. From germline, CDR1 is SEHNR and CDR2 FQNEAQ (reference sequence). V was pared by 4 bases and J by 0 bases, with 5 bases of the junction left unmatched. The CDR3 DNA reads TGTGCCAGCAGCTACCTACAGGGGGCGAGCACAGATACGCAGTATTTT. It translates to CASSYLQGASTDTQYF. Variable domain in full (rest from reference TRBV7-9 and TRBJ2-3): DTGVSQNPRHKITKRGQNVTFRCDPISEHNRLYWYRQTLGQGPEFLTYFQNEAQLEKSRLLSDRFSAERPKGSFSTLEIQRTEQGDSAMYLCASSYLQGASTDTQYFGPGTRLTVL.

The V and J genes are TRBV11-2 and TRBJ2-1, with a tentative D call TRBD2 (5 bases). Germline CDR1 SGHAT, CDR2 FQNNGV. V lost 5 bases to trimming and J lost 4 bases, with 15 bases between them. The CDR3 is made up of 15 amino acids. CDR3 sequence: CASSPLAPDYNEQFF. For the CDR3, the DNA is TGTGCCAGCAGCCCGCTAGCCCCAGATTACAATGAGCAGTTCTTC.

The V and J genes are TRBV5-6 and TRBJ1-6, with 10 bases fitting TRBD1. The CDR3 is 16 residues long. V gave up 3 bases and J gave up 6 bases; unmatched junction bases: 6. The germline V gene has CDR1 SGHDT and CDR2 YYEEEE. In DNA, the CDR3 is TGTGCCAGCAGCTGGGGGACAGGGGACTTTAATTCACCCCTCCACTTT. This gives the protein CASSWGTGDFNSPLHF.

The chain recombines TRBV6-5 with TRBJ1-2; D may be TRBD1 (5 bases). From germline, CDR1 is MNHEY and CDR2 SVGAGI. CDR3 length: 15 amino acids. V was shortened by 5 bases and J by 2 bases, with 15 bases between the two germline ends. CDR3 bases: TGTGCCAGCAGTCAAACGGGACTGAACAACTATGGCTACACCTTC. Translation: CASSQTGLNNYGYTF.

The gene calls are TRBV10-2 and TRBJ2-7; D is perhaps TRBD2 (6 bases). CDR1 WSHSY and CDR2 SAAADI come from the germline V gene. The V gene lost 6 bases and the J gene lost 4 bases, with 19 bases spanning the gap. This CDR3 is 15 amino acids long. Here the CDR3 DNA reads TGCGCCAGCAGGACCGGGACCCCGGGGGATTACGAGCAGTACTTC. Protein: CASRTGTPGDYEQYF.

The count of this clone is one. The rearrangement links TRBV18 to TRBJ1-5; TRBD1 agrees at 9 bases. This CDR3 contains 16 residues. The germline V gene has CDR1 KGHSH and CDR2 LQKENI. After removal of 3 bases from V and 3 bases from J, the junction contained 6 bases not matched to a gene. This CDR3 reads CASSPGQGKYNQPQHF. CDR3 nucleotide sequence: TGTGCCAGCTCACCCGGACAGGGGAAGTACAATCAGCCCCAGCATTTT.

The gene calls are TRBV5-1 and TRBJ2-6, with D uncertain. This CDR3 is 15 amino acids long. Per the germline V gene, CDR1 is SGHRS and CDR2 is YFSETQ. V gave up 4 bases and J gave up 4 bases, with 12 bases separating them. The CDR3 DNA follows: TGCGCCAGCAGCCCGACCCAGGCGGGGGCCAACGTCCTGACTTTC. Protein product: CASSPTQAGANVLTF.

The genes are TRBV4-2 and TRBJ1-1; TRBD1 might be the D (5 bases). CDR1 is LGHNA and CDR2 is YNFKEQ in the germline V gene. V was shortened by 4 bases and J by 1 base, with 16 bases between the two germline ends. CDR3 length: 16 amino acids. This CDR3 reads CASSPTHLTANTEAFF. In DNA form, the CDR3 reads TGTGCCAGCAGCCCTACCCACCTGACAGCGAACACTGAAGCTTTCTTT.

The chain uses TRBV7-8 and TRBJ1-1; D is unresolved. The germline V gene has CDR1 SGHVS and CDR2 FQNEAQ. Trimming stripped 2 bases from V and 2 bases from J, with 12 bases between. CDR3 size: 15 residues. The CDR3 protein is CASSLYPGRNTEAFF. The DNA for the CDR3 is TGTGCCAGCAGCTTATATCCAGGAAGAAACACTGAAGCTTTCTTT. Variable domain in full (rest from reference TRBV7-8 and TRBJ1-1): GAGVSQSPRYKVAKRGQDVALRCDPISGHVSLFWYQQALGQGPEFLTYFQNEAQLDKSGLPSDRFFAERPEGSVSTLKIQRTQQEDSAVYLCASSLYPGRNTEAFFGQGTRLTVV.

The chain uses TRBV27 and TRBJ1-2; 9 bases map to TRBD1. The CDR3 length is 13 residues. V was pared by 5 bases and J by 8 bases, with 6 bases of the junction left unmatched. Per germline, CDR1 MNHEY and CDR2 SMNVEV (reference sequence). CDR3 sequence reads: CASSPWTGDGYTF. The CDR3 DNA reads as TGTGCCAGCAGTCCCTGGACAGGGGACGGCTACACCTTC.

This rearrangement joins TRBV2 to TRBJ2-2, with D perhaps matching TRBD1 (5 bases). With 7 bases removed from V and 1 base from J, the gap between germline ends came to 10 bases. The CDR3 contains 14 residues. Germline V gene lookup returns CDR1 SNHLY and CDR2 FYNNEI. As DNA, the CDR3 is TGTGCCAGCACCAGGGTGATGAACACCGGGGAGCTGTTTTTT. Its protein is CASTRVMNTGELFF.

The CDR3 region has the DNA TGCGCCAGCAGCCAAGCGCAGGGATTGAACACTGAAGCTTTCTTT. This translates into CASSQAQGLNTEAFF. J is TRBJ1-1 and V is TRBV4-3, with D tentatively TRBD1 (5 bases). The CDR3 length is 15 residues. V gave up 1 base and J gave up 0 bases, with 9 bases separating them. Germline V gives CDR1 LGHNA, CDR2 YSLEER.

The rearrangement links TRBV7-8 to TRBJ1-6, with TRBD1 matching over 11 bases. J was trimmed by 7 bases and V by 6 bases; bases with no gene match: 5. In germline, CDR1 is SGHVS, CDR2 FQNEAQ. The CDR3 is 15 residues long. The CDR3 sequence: CASSFGQGANSPLHF. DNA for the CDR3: TGTGCCAGCAGTTTCGGACAGGGGGCGAATTCACCCCTCCACTTT.

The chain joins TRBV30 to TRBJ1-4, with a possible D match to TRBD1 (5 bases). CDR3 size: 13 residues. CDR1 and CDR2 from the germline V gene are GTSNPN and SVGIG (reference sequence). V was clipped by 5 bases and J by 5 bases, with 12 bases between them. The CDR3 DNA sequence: TGTGCCTGGGCCCGGGGGGGGAATGAAAAACTGTTTTTT. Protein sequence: CAWARGGNEKLFF. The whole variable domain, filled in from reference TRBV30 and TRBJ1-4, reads SQTIHQWPATLVQPVGSPLSLECTVEGTSNPNLYWYRQAAGRGLQLLFYSVGIGQISSEVPQNLSASRPQDRQFILSSKKLLLSDSGFYLCAWARGGNEKLFFGSGTQLSVL.

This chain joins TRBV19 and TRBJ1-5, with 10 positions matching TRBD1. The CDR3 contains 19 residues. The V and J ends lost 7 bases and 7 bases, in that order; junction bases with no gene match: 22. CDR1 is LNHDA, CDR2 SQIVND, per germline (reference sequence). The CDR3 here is CASTHKGDRGFPLGQPQHF. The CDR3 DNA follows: TGTGCCAGTACCCATAAGGGGGACAGGGGATTCCCCTTAGGCCAGCCCCAGCATTTT.